The 12 T cell receptor beta chains presented below share a single source sample, sequenced in a study of early T cells in non-severe SARS-CoV-2 infection. TCRdb itself ran the 5' RACE reads through MiXCR, one entry per CDR3 protein. The table records over 50,000 distinct CDR3 sequences, roughly 12% of them present only once. The specimen was whole blood. The receptors shown here come from an adult who was a healthcare worker with PCR-confirmed SARS-CoV-2 infection or an uninfected control (not recorded which).

The chain is built from TRBV5-1 and TRBJ1-1; possible D gene TRBD1, 5 bases. V was pared by 0 bases and J by 4 bases, with 22 bases between. Looked up from germline, CDR1 is SGHRS and CDR2 is YFSETQ. CDR3 length equals 18 residues. The CDR3 coding sequence is TGCGCCAGCAGCTTGGCGGTTGACGTGAGAGTTCAGGGCACTGAAGCTTTCTTT. Its protein is CASSLAVDVRVQGTEAFF.

This clonotype has only a few counts. The genes are TRBV20-1 and TRBJ2-7; D possibly uses TRBD1 or TRBD2 (7 bases each). The CDR3 is made up of 14 amino acids. Germline V lookup: CDR1 DFQATT, CDR2 SNEGSKA (reference sequence). V was clipped by 3 bases and J by 3 bases, with 15 bases between them. Here the CDR3 reads CSARGGTELYEQYF. The DNA of the CDR3 is TGCAGTGCTAGGGGAGGGACAGAACTCTACGAGCAGTACTTC.

The J gene is TRBJ2-1, the V gene TRBV3-1, with 10 nucleotides matching TRBD2. This CDR3 contains 16 residues. Trimming removed 1 base from V and 2 bases from J; junction bases left unmatched: 2. The V gene's germline CDR1 is LGHDT and CDR2 YNNKEL (reference sequence). CDR3 amino acids: CASSQALAGAYNEQFF. CDR3 nucleotide sequence: TGTGCCAGCAGCCAAGCCCTAGCGGGAGCCTACAATGAGCAGTTCTTC.

The gene calls are TRBV12-3 or TRBV12-4 and TRBJ2-3; 8 nucleotides match TRBD2. After removal of 6 bases from V and 2 bases from J, the junction contained 16 bases not matched to a gene. The CDR3 runs to 18 residues. The CDR3 sequence is CASSPLFSGRGVTDTQYF. CDR3 sequence (DNA): TGTGCCAGCAGCCCTTTATTCTCGGGGCGGGGGGTCACAGATACGCAGTATTTT.

This clonotype turned up a few times. The rearrangement uses TRBV7-9 and TRBJ2-5; the D call may be TRBD1 or TRBD2 (5 bases each). The CDR3 consists of 14 residues. Germline V lookup: CDR1 SEHNR, CDR2 FQNEAQ (reference sequence). Deletions cut 2 bases from V and 1 base from J, with 8 bases between. Here the CDR3 reads CASSLYGTQETQYF. In DNA, the CDR3 is TGTGCCAGCAGCTTATACGGGACCCAAGAGACCCAGTACTTC.

This clonotype was observed many times. This chain connects TRBV28 to TRBJ2-7; D is undetermined. Trimming stripped 2 bases from V and 0 bases from J, with 11 bases between. The CDR3 extends over 15 amino acids. Germline assignment: CDR1 MDHEN and CDR2 SYDVKM. The CDR3 coding sequence is TGTGCCAGCAGTTTAGTACAGCTAAGCTCCTACGAGCAGTACTTC. Residues: CASSLVQLSSYEQYF.

This clonotype was recorded many times. CDR3 sequence: CASALGVSYEQYF. The CDR3 DNA follows: TGTGCCAGCGCCTTAGGGGTCTCCTACGAGCAGTACTTC. This chain uses TRBV11-2 with TRBJ2-7; maybe TRBD1 (5 bases). Germline lookup yields CDR1 SGHAT and CDR2 FQNNGV. The CDR3 runs to 13 residues. V was clipped by 8 bases and J by 0 bases, with 11 bases between them. Based on the CDR3 plus reference TRBV11-2 and TRBJ2-7, the full variable domain is EAGVAQSPRYKIIEKRQSVAFWCNPISGHATLYWYQQILGQGPKLLIQFQNNGVVDDSQLPKDRFSAERLKGVDSTLKIQPAKLEDSAVYLCASALGVSYEQYFGPGTRLTVT.

This clonotype was seen at least ten times. This chain links TRBV15 with TRBJ1-1; D is possibly TRBD1 (6 bases). The CDR3 contains 17 residues. V lost 0 bases to trimming and J lost 1 base, with 15 bases between them. The germline gives CDR1 LNHNV, CDR2 YYDKDF (reference sequence). The DNA for the CDR3 is TGTGCCACCAGCAGAGATCAGGGGACGGCATCGAACACTGAAGCTTTCTTT. Translating it yields CATSRDQGTASNTEAFF.

This clonotype was seen ten or more times. The V call is TRBV18, the J call TRBJ1-3, with D uncertain. CDR3 length: 15 amino acids. Germline lookup yields CDR1 KGHSH and CDR2 LQKENI. V lost 3 bases and J 4 bases, leaving 13 bases between the germline ends. The DNA of the CDR3 is TGTGCCAGCTCACCGAAGGGCTTCGCCGGAAACACCATATATTTT. This codes for CASSPKGFAGNTIYF.

On this clonotype itself: A read error is possible here, since a much larger clone lies one base away. The chain employs TRBV7-3 and TRBJ2-5; D is possibly TRBD1 (5 bases). Germline V CDR1 and CDR2: SGHTA, FQGTGA. The CDR3 consists of 13 residues. The CDR3 here is CTSSLGVQETQYF. In DNA, the CDR3 is TGTACCAGCAGTCTAGGGGTACAAGAGACCCAGTACTTC.

The sample holds a few counts of this clonotype. The V call is TRBV3-1, the J call TRBJ1-2; D is undetermined. The germline CDR1 and CDR2 sequences are LGHDT and YNNKEL (reference sequence). V was pared by 4 bases and J by 4 bases, with 7 bases between. The CDR3 runs 12 residues. CDR3 loop: CASSLQTYGYTF. CDR3 DNA sequence: TGTGCCAGCAGCCTACAGACCTATGGCTACACCTTC.

There are many counts of this clonotype. As DNA, the CDR3 is TGTGCCTGGAGCCGGACAGACAAAAACTATGGCTACACCTTC. It encodes CAWSRTDKNYGYTF. The chain recombines TRBV30 with TRBJ1-2, with a tentative D call TRBD1 (6 bases). The V and J ends lost 3 bases and 2 bases respectively, with 13 bases between them. The length of the CDR3 is 14 residues. CDR1 is GTSNPN and CDR2 is SVGIG in the germline V gene (reference sequence).